A single sample is the source of the 2 T cell receptor beta chains below, sequenced in a study of cytomegalovirus exposure and HLA in healthy donors. The PCR contained 60 Vbeta and 13 Jbeta primers. Produced via immunoSEQ multiplex PCR; TCRdb's table is partial and in-frame only. The sample has 300,000 or so clones, just under 85% seen once; the top ten hold 2%. The sample taken for sequencing was PBMCs. The receptors were sampled from a woman in her 40s in good health and CMV-seropositive.

Notes on this clone: This sample also contains other DNA sequences that code for the same CDR3. Written as DNA, the CDR3 is TGTGCCAGCAACCCCTCGGGCTCTGGGGCCAACGTCCTGACTTTC. Its translation: CASNPSGSGANVLTF. The rearrangement links TRBV6-1 to TRBJ2-6; D gene uncertain. V lost 7 bases, J lost 0 bases, and 10 bases lay in between. CDR1 MNHNS and CDR2 SASEGT come from the germline V gene. The CDR3 runs 15 residues.

The rearrangement uses TRBV11-2 and TRBJ1-2, with a tentative D call TRBD1 (6 bases). V lost 4 bases and J lost 6, with 15 bases in between. The CDR3 covers 14 residues. Germline assignment: CDR1 SGHAT and CDR2 FQNNGV. The CDR3 spells CASSSEQGKDGYTF. The CDR3 nucleotides are TGTGCCAGCAGCTCGGAACAGGGCAAAGATGGCTACACCTTC.